Detailed here is one T cell receptor (beta chain). Its matching antigen is unknown. This sample stems from a study of cytomegalovirus exposure and HLA in healthy donors. Study context: From some 190 million T cells, an earlier analysis saw around 120 million unique TCR beta sequences. General study points: Highly shared variants forming one cluster were likely a sequencing artifact.

Trimming left V 2 bases short and J 11 bases short, with 13 bases between. The CDR3 consists of 14 residues. Germline V gives CDR1 MNHEY, CDR2 SMNVEV (reference sequence). The PCR made use of 60 Vbeta and 13 Jbeta primers. Sequencing used immunoSEQ multiplex PCR; TCRdb keeps in-frame clones, though not all of them. The sample includes some 190,000 clones, roughly 75% of them seen just once. The J gene is TRBJ1-6, the V gene TRBV27, with D tentatively TRBD1 (5 bases). The TCR was taken from a woman aged 30 to 39 in good health and CMV-seronegative. The specimen was PBMCs. The CDR3 sequence: CASSLGRVGTPLHF. The DNA for the CDR3 is TGTGCCAGCAGTTTAGGCAGGGTAGGCACACCCCTCCACTTT.